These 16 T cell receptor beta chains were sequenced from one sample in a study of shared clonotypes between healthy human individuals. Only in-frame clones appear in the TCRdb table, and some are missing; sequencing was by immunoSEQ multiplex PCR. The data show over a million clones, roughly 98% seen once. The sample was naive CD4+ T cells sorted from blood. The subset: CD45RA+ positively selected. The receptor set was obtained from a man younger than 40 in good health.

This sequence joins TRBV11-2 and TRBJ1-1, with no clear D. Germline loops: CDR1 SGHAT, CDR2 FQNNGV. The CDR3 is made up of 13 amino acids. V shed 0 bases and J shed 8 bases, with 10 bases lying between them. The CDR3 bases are TGTGCCAGCAGCTTAGATCACCAGGAAGAAGCTTTCTTT. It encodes CASSLDHQEEAFF.

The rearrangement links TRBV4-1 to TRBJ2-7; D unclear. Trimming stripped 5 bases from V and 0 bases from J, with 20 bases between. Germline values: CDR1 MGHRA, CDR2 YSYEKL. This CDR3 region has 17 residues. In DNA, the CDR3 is TGCGCCAGCAGCGAGGTTTTAACGTCAGATAGCTCCTACGAGCAGTACTTC. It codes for CASSEVLTSDSSYEQYF.

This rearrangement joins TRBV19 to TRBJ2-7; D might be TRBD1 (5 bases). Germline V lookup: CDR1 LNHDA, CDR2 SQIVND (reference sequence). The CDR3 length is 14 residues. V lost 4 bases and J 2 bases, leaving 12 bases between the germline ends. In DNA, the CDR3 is TGTGCCAGTAGTAGAAGCAGGGTGACCTACGAGCAGTACTTC. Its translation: CASSRSRVTYEQYF.

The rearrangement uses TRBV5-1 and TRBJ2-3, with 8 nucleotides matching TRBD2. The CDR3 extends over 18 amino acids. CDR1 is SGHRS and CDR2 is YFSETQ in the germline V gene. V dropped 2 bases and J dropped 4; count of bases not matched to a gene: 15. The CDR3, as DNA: TGCGCCAGCAGCTTAGCAAAAGAAGCGGGAGAGGAGTCAGATACGCAGTATTTT. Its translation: CASSLAKEAGEESDTQYF.

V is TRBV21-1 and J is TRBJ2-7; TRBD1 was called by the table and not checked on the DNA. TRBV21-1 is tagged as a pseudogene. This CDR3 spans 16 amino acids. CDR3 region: CASSKGGRRTSYEQYF. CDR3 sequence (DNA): TGTGCCAGCAGCAAAGGGGGCAGGCGTACGTCCTACGAGCAGTACTTC.

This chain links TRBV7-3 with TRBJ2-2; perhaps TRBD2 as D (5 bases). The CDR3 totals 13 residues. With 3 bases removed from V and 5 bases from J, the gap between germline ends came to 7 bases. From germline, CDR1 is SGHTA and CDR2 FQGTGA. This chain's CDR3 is CASSFWETGELFF. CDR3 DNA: TGTGCCAGCAGCTTTTGGGAGACCGGGGAGCTGTTTTTT.

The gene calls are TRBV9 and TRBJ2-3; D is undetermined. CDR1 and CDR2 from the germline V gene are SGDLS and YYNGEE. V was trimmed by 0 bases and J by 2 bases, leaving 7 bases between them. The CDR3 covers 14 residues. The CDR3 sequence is CASSVVQYTDTQYF. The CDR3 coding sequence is TGTGCCAGCAGCGTAGTACAGTACACAGATACGCAGTATTTT.

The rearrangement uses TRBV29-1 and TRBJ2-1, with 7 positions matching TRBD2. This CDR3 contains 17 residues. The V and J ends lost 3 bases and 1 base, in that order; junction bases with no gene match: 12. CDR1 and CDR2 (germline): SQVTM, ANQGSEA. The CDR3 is CSVDFDGAGASYNEQFF. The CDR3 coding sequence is TGCAGCGTTGATTTCGATGGGGCGGGAGCATCCTACAATGAGCAGTTCTTC.

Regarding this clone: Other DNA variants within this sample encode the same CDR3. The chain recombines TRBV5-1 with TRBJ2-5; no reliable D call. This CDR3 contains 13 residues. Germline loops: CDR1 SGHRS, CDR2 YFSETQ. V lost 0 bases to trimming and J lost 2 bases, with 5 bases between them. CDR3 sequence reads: CASSLGSQETQYF. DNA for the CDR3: TGCGCCAGCAGCTTGGGTTCGCAAGAGACCCAGTACTTC.

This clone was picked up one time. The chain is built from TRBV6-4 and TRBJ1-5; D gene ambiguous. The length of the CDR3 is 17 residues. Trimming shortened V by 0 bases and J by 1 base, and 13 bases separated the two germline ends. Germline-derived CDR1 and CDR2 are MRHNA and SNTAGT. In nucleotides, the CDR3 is TGTGCCAGCAGTGACTCGCTCGCGGGGATGAGCAATCAGCCCCAGCATTTT. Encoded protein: CASSDSLAGMSNQPQHF.

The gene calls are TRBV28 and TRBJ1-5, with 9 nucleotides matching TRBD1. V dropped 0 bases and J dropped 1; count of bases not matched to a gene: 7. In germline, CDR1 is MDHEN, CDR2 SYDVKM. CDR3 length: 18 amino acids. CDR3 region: CASSLWDRGVRSNQPQHF. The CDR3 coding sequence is TGTGCCAGCAGTTTATGGGACAGGGGAGTGAGAAGCAATCAGCCCCAGCATTTT.

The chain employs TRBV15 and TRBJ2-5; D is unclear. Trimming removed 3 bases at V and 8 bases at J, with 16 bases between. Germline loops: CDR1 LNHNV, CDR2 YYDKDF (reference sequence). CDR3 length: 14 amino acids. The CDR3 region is CATSSQADWKTQYF. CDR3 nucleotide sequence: TGTGCCACCAGCAGTCAGGCGGATTGGAAAACCCAGTACTTC.

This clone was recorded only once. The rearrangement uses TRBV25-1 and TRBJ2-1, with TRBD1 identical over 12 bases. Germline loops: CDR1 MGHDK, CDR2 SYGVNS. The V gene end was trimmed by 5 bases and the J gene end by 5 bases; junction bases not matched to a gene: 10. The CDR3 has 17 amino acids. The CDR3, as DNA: TGTGCCAGCAGTCCCCGGGACAGGGGGCTTTCCCACAATGAGCAGTTCTTC. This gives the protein CASSPRDRGLSHNEQFF.

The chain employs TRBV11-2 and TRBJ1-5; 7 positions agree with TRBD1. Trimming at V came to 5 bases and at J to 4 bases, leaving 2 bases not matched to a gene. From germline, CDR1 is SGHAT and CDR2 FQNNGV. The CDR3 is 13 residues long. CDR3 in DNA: TGTGCCAGCAGCAAGGGACAGAATCAGCCCCAGCATTTT. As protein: CASSKGQNQPQHF.

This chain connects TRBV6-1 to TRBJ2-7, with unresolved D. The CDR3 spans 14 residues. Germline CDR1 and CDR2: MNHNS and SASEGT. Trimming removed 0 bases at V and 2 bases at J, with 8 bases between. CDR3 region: CASSEAAAPYEQYF. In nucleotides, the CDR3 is TGTGCCAGCAGTGAAGCGGCAGCGCCCTACGAGCAGTACTTC.

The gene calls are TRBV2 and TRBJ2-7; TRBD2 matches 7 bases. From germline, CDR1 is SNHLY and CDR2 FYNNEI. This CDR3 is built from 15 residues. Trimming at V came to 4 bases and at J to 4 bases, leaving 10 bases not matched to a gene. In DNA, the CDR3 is TGTGCCAGCAGTGCGGGCGGGAGTGGGCTTTACGAGCAGTACTTC. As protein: CASSAGGSGLYEQYF.